This is a list of T cell receptor beta chains from one sample in a study of blood T cell repertoires in COVID-19. Here immunoSEQ multiplex PCR was the method, and the copy in TCRdb shows in-frame clones only, minus some. The sample has about 84,000 clones, 83% seen once. The sequenced sample consisted of peripheral blood. The receptors stem from a woman aged 80 or over with acute or convalescent COVID-19. Each CDR3 is given with its conserved first and last residue. The size entry is marked missing in some rows and otherwise reads once, few, many or a size class.

clone size,V gene,CDR3 protein
once,TRBV2,CASSEQGWGNQPQHF
-,TRBV14,CASSPLLTRTEAFF
-,TRBV5-1,CASSPLASGVYEQYF
-,TRBV7-2,CASTPTLRDTDTQYF
-,TRBV7-9,CASSILWAGGDNEQFF
few,TRBV9,CASSAPYATDTQYF
-,TRBV18,CASSPPGTGGSYEQYF
-,TRBV28,CASSFGGGRTEAFF
-,TRBV3-1/TRBV3-2,CVSSQDRNGFQPQHF
-,TRBV3-1/TRBV3-2,CASSQRLSLTDTQYF
-,TRBV12-3/TRBV12-4,CASSRVGANEQFF
-,TRBV2,CASSDQTGRPGELFF
-,TRBV6-2/TRBV6-3,CASSYGQSLNEQYF
-,TRBV6-5,CASSYSFPDEQYF
-,TRBV7-9,CASSLNTGGYGYTF
-,TRBV3-1/TRBV3-2,CASSQVSGGSTDTQYF
-,TRBV5-8,CAKYRDRGYEQFF
-,TRBV18,CASSRNSVEPYEQYF
-,TRBV18,CASSLRGETSPLHF
-,TRBV11-2,CASSPGLEVSDTQYF
once,TRBV7-9,CASSSRGSGNTIYF
once,TRBV6-5,CASGEGAPPGNTIYF
-,TRBV3-1/TRBV3-2,CASSQGGGAYEQYF
once,TRBV7-2,CASSLVAGGPGGTDTQYF
-,TRBV2,CASKDSWTGELFF
-,TRBV4-1,CASSQGSYTEAFF
few,TRBV11-2,CASSPWQGRTEAFF
-,TRBV18,CASSPPIAGRYTGELFF
-,TRBV30,CAWSHPGTPTYEQYF
-,TRBV27,CASRLGQFGYTQYF
few,TRBV5-1,CASSLRSSYEQYF
few,TRBV5-1,CASGQGAIGETQYF
-,TRBV6-5,CASSFSGKETQYF
-,TRBV6-5,CASSYSSLGGYEQYF
few,TRBV4-3,CASSQDFWQGSEAFF
once,TRBV7-9,CASSPRDTEAFF
-,TRBV11-2,CASSLMAGESGEQYF
-,TRBV19,CASSIQGTHSNQPQHF
-,TRBV10-3,CAIRPGLAGVNEQFF
-,TRBV9,CASSDAGTHYNEQFF
-,TRBV5-1,CASSSSGQGGNTGELFF
-,TRBV2,CASRATLAGGETQYF
-,TRBV9,CASSLRTSGRENEQFF
-,TRBV7-2,CASSLVGGTSTDTQYF
once,TRBV5-4,CASSSGGLSGGGELFF
once,TRBV24-1,CATSDLKLAGVDTQYF
-,TRBV28,CASSLLNGRGGTYEQYF
-,TRBV5-4,CASSLVRLAEEYNEQFF
-,TRBV6-6,CASSYSDGSGGYTF
-,TRBV27,CASGPWGTGGNQPQHF
-,TRBV7-2,CASSLGGTGVPNEQYF
-,TRBV10-3,CAIRATGVSTDTQYF
-,TRBV28,CASSTTENYGYTF
-,TRBV18,CASSKGQGSNNEQFF
-,TRBV24-1,CASHSTGQFTYEQYF
-,TRBV19,CASSIPWTGGTDTQYF
-,TRBV24-1,CATKLTGTRGDNEQFF
-,TRBV6-5,CASRATGGSYNEQFF